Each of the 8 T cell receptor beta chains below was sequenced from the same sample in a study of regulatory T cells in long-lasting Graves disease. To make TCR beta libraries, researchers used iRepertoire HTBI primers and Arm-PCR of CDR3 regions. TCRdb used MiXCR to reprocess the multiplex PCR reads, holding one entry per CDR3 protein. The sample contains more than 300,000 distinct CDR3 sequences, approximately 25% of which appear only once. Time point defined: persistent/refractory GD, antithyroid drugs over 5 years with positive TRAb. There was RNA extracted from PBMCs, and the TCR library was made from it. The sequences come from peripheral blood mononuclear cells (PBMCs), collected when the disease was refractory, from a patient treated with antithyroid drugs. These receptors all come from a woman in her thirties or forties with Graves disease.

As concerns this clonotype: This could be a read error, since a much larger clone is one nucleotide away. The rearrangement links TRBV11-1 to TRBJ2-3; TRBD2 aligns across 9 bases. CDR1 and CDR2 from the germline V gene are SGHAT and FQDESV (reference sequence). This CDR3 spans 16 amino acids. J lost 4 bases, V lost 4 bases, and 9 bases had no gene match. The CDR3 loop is CASSSLAGRPADTQYF. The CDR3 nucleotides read TGTGCCAGCAGCTCCCTAGCGGGAAGGCCTGCAGATACGCAGTATTTT. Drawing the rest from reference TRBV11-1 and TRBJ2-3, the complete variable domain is EAEVAQSPRYKITEKSQAVAFWCDPISGHATLYWYRQILGQGPELLVQFQDESVVDDSQLPKDRFSAERLKGVDSTLKIQPAELGDSAMYLCASSSLAGRPADTQYFGPGTRLTVL.

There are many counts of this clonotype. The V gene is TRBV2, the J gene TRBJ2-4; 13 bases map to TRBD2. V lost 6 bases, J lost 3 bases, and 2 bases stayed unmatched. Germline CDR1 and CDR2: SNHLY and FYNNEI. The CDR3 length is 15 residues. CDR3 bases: TGTGCCAGCAGCCGACTAGCGGGAGGCAAAAACATTCAGTACTTC. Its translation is CASSRLAGGKNIQYF.

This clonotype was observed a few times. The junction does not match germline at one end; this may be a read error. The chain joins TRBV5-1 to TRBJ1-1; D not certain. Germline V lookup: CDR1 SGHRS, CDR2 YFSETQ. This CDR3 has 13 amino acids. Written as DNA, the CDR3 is TGTGCCAGCAGCCTAAAGTTGGGAAGGGAAGCTTTCTTT. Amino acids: CASSLKLGREAFF.

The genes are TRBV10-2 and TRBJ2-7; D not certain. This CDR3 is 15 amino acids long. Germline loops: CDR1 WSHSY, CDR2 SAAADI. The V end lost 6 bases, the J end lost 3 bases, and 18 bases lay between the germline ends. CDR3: CASSQTPNSGYEQYF. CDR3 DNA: TGCGCCAGCAGCCAAACTCCTAACTCTGGCTACGAGCAGTACTTC.

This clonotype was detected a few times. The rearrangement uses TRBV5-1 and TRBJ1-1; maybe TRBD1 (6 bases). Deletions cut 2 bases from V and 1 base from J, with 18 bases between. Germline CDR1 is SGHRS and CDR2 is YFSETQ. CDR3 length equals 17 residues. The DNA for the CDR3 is TGCGCCAGCAGCTTCCACGGGACACCCTCAGCGAACACTGAAGCTTTCTTT. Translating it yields CASSFHGTPSANTEAFF.

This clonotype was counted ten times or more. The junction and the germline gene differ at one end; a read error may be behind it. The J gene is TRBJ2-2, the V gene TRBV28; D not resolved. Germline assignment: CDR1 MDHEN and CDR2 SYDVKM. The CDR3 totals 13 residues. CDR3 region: CASSPLGPGELFF. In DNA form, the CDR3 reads TGTGCCAGCAGTCCCCTCGGACCCGGCGAGCTGTTTTTT. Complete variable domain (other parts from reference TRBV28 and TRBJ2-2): DVKVTQSSRYLVKRTGEKVFLECVQDMDHENMFWYRQDPGLGLRLIYFSYDVKMKEKGDIPEGYSVSREKKERFSLILESASTNQTSMYLCASSPLGPGELFFGEGSRLTVL.

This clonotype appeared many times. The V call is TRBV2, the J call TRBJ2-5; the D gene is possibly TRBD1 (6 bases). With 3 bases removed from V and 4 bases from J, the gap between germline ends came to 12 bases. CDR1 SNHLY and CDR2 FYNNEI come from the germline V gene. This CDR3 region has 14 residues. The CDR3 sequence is CASSDELDRETQYF. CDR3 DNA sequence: TGTGCCAGCAGTGACGAGTTGGACAGAGAGACCCAGTACTTC.

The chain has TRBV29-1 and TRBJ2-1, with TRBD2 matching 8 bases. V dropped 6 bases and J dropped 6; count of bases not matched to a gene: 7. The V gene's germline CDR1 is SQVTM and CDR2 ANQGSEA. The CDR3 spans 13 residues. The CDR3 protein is CSVRGATSNEQFF. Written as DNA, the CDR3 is TGCAGCGTGCGGGGGGCCACTTCCAATGAGCAGTTCTTC.